This entry lists 21 T cell receptor beta chains sequenced from one sample in a study of CD8+CD57+ T cells in acquired aplastic anemia. Genomic DNA, serving as template, underwent TCR beta VDJ and CDR3 profiling. TCRdb processed the reads anew with MiXCR; each CDR3 protein has one entry. This table holds about 130,000 distinct CDR3 sequences, 48% found once. The sequencing sample was made of sorted CD4+, CD8+, or CD8+CD57+ T cells (not recorded which) from PBMCs. All receptors derive from a human donor in good health, serving as a control.

The gene calls are TRBV2 and TRBJ2-5, with D possibly matching TRBD2 (5 bases). V dropped 6 bases and J dropped 1 base, with 9 bases sitting between them. Germline V gene sequence: CDR1 SNHLY, CDR2 FYNNEI. The CDR3 runs 13 residues. CDR3 protein: CASRDLTQETQYF. The CDR3 DNA reads TGTGCCAGCAGGGACTTAACCCAAGAGACCCAGTACTTC.

This clonotype occurred a few times. The chain links TRBV15 to TRBJ1-2; D perhaps matches TRBD1 (5 bases). CDR1 LNHNV and CDR2 YYDKDF come from the germline V gene (reference sequence). The CDR3 consists of 14 residues. The V end lost 3 bases, the J end lost 4 bases, and 12 bases lay between the germline ends. CDR3 region: CATSSRQGGYGYTF. CDR3 nucleotide sequence: TGTGCCACCAGCAGTAGGCAGGGAGGCTATGGCTACACCTTC.

This clonotype turned up a few times. The chain joins TRBV7-6 to TRBJ2-5; either TRBD1 or TRBD2 may supply D (6 bases each). V lost 5 bases and J 5 bases, leaving 18 bases between the germline ends. Germline CDR1 SGHVS, CDR2 FNYEAQ. The CDR3 length is 15 residues. The CDR3 spells CASSPRWGAGETQYF. The CDR3 DNA is TGTGCCAGCAGCCCGCGTTGGGGGGCCGGGGAGACCCAGTACTTC.

This clonotype was seen repeatedly, ten times or more. This chain connects TRBV20-1 to TRBJ1-6; possible D gene TRBD1, 6 bases. The V gene's germline CDR1 is DFQATT and CDR2 SNEGSKA (reference sequence). The CDR3 length is 14 residues. Trimming shortened V by 5 bases and J by 8 bases, and 16 bases separated the two germline ends. CDR3 region: CSAEARGGYSPLHF. The CDR3 nucleotides are TGCAGTGCTGAGGCCCGCGGGGGCTATTCACCCCTCCACTTT.

The gene calls are TRBV25-1 and TRBJ2-7, with 9 bases aligning to TRBD2. The CDR3 runs to 15 residues. V dropped 8 bases and J dropped 4; count of bases not matched to a gene: 12. The germline CDR1 and CDR2 sequences are MGHDK and SYGVNS. For the CDR3, the DNA is TGTGCCAGCCAAGCGGGGACTAGCTTTATGTACGAGCAGTACTTC. Amino acids: CASQAGTSFMYEQYF.

The count of this clonotype is one. This chain links TRBV10-3 with TRBJ2-7; TRBD2 matches 12 bases. The CDR3 runs to 17 residues. V shed 4 bases, J shed 1 base, and the junction held 8 bases outside the gene matches. Germline values: CDR1 ENHRY, CDR2 SYGVKD. For the CDR3, the DNA is TGTGCCATCAGTGCCCTACTAGCGGGGGGACGATCCTACGAGCAGTACTTC. Translating it yields CAISALLAGGRSYEQYF.

This CDR3 reads CASSAGTGENSPLHF. The CDR3 DNA is TGTGCCAGCAGTGCCGGGACAGGGGAAAATTCACCCCTCCACTTT. The chain carries TRBV2 and TRBJ1-6, with 10 bases lining up with TRBD1. From germline, CDR1 is SNHLY and CDR2 FYNNEI. This CDR3 is built from 15 residues. V lost 4 bases and J lost 7; bases outside the gene matches: 4.

This CDR3 is CASNDRGRQDQPQHF. CDR3 DNA: TGTGCCAGTAATGACAGGGGTAGGCAAGATCAGCCCCAGCATTTT. V gene TRBV2 combines with J gene TRBJ1-5, with 8 bases lining up with TRBD1. Trimming removed 9 bases from V and 5 bases from J; junction bases left unmatched: 12. CDR3 size: 15 residues. Germline V lookup: CDR1 SNHLY, CDR2 FYNNEI.

The table lists this clonotype with many counts. The gene calls are TRBV12-3 or TRBV12-4 and TRBJ2-7, with a possible D match to TRBD1 (6 bases). V was clipped by 0 bases and J by 0 bases, with 9 bases between them. The CDR3 is 15 residues long. The CDR3 bases are TGTGCCAGCAGTTTAGCGGACAGCTACTCCTACGAGCAGTACTTC. Its translation: CASSLADSYSYEQYF.

The chain is built from TRBV6-9 and TRBJ1-6; 9 bases fit TRBD1. Looked up from germline, CDR1 is MNHGY and CDR2 is SVAAGI. V dropped 7 bases and J dropped 6; count of bases not matched to a gene: 4. The CDR3 loop spans 14 amino acids. The CDR3 is CASIMGQGNSPLHF. Written as DNA, the CDR3 is TGTGCCAGCATTATGGGACAGGGTAATTCACCCCTCCACTTT.

Comment on this clonotype: At one of its ends the junction is not consistent with the germline gene, which may arise from a read error. This CDR3 reads CASGHGTGGFYEQYF. The CDR3 region has the DNA TGCGCCAGCGGCCACGGAACAGGGGGCTTCTACGAGCAGTACTTC. The chain is built from TRBV4-3 and TRBJ2-7; 9 bases are a match to TRBD1. CDR1 LGHNA and CDR2 YSLEER come from the germline V gene. CDR3 length: 15 amino acids.

At least ten counts were recorded for this clonotype. The chain links TRBV18 to TRBJ1-1, with D uncertain. Between the trimmed V and J ends, which lost 4 bases and 0 bases, there was a span of 6 bases. The CDR3 length is 13 residues. In germline, CDR1 is KGHSH, CDR2 LQKENI. The CDR3 sequence: CASSQGMNTEAFF. The CDR3 coding sequence is TGTGCCAGCTCACAGGGAATGAACACTGAAGCTTTCTTT.

The V call is TRBV20-1, the J call TRBJ2-3; 7 bases align to TRBD2. The J segment lost 1 base and the V segment lost 7 bases, leaving 2 bases of the junction unmatched. The CDR3 covers 12 residues. Per the germline V gene, CDR1 is DFQATT and CDR2 is SNEGSKA (reference sequence). The chain's CDR3 is CSVAGGTDTQYF. The CDR3 region has the DNA TGCAGTGTTGCGGGGGGCACAGATACGCAGTATTTT.

This clonotype counts as medium-sized (0.01 to 0.1%). The chain combines TRBV24-1 with TRBJ2-1; D unresolved. The V and J ends lost 4 bases and 3 bases respectively, with 9 bases between them. The CDR3 sequence is 14 residues long. From germline, CDR1 is KGHDR and CDR2 SFDVKD. Here the CDR3 reads CATSDNRHYNEQFF. CDR3 nucleotide sequence: TGTGCCACCAGTGACAACCGACACTACAATGAGCAGTTCTTC.

In its sample, this clonotype was seen once. The rearrangement uses TRBV20-1 and TRBJ1-2; 7 bases are a match to TRBD1. V lost 0 bases and J lost 6; bases outside the gene matches: 16. Per the germline V gene, CDR1 is DFQATT and CDR2 is SNEGSKA (reference sequence). This CDR3 contains 17 residues. CDR3 sequence reads: CSARDASDRFRRHGYTF. CDR3 sequence (DNA): TGCAGTGCTAGAGATGCCTCGGACAGGTTTCGCCGTCATGGCTACACCTTC.

The chain uses TRBV25-1 and TRBJ1-2; the match to TRBD1 covers 8 bases. After removal of 6 bases from V and 5 bases from J, the junction contained 8 bases not matched to a gene. The V gene's germline CDR1 is MGHDK and CDR2 SYGVNS. This CDR3 is 14 amino acids long. Written as DNA, the CDR3 is TGTGCCAGCAGCCGACAGGGGTTGCTGTATGGCTACACCTTC. It is translated as CASSRQGLLYGYTF.

In its sample, this clonotype was seen many times. The chain carries TRBV7-2 and TRBJ2-7, with D perhaps assigned TRBD1 or TRBD2 (5 bases each). The CDR3 has 16 amino acids. Germline V gene data show CDR1 as SGHTA and CDR2 as FQGNSA. V lost 0 bases to trimming and J lost 10 bases, with 22 bases between them. The CDR3 region has the DNA TGTGCCAGCAGCTTAGCGGGGATCGGGACGAAATCGATCCAGTACTTC. Encoded protein: CASSLAGIGTKSIQYF.

The gene calls are TRBV10-1 and TRBJ2-7; 8 nucleotides line up with TRBD1. Germline assignment: CDR1 WNHNN and CDR2 SYGVQD (reference sequence). The CDR3 length is 14 residues. J lost 1 base, V lost 1 base, and 0 bases had no gene match. The CDR3 DNA follows: TGCGCCAGCAGTGAGTGGACAGGGTCCTACGAGCAGTACTTC. Protein: CASSEWTGSYEQYF.

The table lists this clonotype with many counts. The genes are TRBV3-1 and TRBJ1-2; the D is unclear. V lost 5 bases and J lost 2, with 6 bases in between. The germline gives CDR1 LGHDT, CDR2 YNNKEL (reference sequence). CDR3 length: 12 residues. The CDR3 spells CASSGRNYGYTF. The CDR3 DNA follows: TGTGCCAGCAGCGGACGGAACTATGGCTACACCTTC.

Concerning this clonotype itself: Given a much more abundant clone one base away, this may be a read error. This chain links TRBV6-4 with TRBJ2-1; 8 bases map to TRBD2. The CDR3 sequence is 16 residues long. Germline V gives CDR1 MRHNA, CDR2 SNTAGT. CDR3 region: CAGRDPRRGAYNEQFF. CDR3 DNA sequence: TGTGCCGGCAGAGACCCCAGGCGGGGGGCCTACAATGAGCAGTTCTTC.

V gene TRBV20-1 combines with J gene TRBJ2-7; TRBD2 matches 8 bases. The length of the CDR3 is 13 residues. The trim removed 3 bases at V and 1 base at J, leaving 2 bases unmatched. In germline, CDR1 is DFQATT, CDR2 SNEGSKA (reference sequence). CDR3 protein: CSASGRESYEQYF. DNA of the CDR3: TGCAGTGCTAGCGGGAGGGAGTCCTACGAGCAGTACTTC.